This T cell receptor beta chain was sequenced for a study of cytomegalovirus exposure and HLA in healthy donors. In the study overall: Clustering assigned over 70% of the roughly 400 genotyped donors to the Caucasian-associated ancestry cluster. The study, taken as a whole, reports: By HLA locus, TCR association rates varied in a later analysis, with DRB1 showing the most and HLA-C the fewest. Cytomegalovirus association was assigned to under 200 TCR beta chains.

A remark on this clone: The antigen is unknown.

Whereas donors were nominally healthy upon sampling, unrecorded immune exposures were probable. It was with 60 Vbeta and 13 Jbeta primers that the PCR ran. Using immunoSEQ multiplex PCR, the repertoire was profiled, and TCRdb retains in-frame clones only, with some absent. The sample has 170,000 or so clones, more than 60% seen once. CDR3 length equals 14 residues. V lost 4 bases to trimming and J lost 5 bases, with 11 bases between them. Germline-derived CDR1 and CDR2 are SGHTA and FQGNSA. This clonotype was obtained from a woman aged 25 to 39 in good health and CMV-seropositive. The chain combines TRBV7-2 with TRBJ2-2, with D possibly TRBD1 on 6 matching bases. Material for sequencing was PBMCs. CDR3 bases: TGTGCCAGCAGCTCCGACAGGTGGACCGGGGAGCTGTTTTTT. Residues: CASSSDRWTGELFF.